The rows below give T cell receptor beta chains drawn from one sample of a study of Graves' ophthalmopathy and Graves' hyperthyroidism. TCRdb re-derived calls from the multiplex PCR reads in MiXCR, one entry per CDR3 protein. The sample includes roughly 500,000 distinct CDR3 sequences, roughly an eighth seen only once; the top ten take approximately 9.8%. Sequencing used blood. The receptors originated from a woman aged 30 to 39 with Graves' ophthalmopathy. CDR3s include the opening cysteine and the closing phenylalanine or tryptophan. The D gene is left open where the match is weak. Clone size appears in some rows only: once, few, many, or a class for an expanded clone.

CAWQSGYEQYF	TGTGCCTGGCAAAGCGGCTACGAGCAGTACTTC	.	11	many	TRBV30	TRBJ2-7
CASSLTLDRVNWETQYF	TGTGCCAGCAGCTTAACTCTCGACAGGGTAAATTGGGAGACCCAGTACTTC	TRBD1	17	.	TRBV11-2	TRBJ2-5
CASSGQPANTGELFF	TGTGCCAGCAGTGGACAGCCAGCGAACACCGGGGAGCTGTTTTTT	.	15	many	TRBV6-1	TRBJ2-2
CSARDPGGLFAFF	TGCAGTGCTAGAGATCCTGGGGGCTTGTTTGCTTTCTTT	.	13	many	TRBV20-1	TRBJ1-1
CASNRRDRASYEQYF	TGTGCCAGCAACAGACGGGACAGAGCATCCTACGAGCAGTACTTC	TRBD1	15	many	TRBV6-5	TRBJ2-7
CASSPLFRDSSYEQYF	TGTGCCAGCAGCCCCCTTTTCCGGGACTCCTCCTACGAGCAGTACTTC	.	16	many	TRBV7-2	TRBJ2-7
CASSSGQGDTGELFF	TGTGCCAGCAGCTCAGGACAGGGCGACACCGGGGAGCTGTTTTTT	TRBD1	15	many	TRBV12-3/TRBV12-4	TRBJ2-2
CASSITGEYPLWEQYF	TGTGCCAGTAGTATAACCGGCGAGTATCCCCTATGGGAGCAGTACTTC	.	16	.	TRBV19	TRBJ2-7
CASTISGGNTEAFF	TGTGCCAGCACCATAAGTGGGGGGAACACTGAAGCTTTCTTT	.	14	many	TRBV7-9	TRBJ1-1
CASSAQPDSGEETQYF	TGCGCCAGCAGCGCTCAGCCGGATAGCGGAGAAGAGACCCAGTACTTC	.	16	.	TRBV5-1	TRBJ2-5
CASSSGQGTIAYYTF	TGTGCCAGCAGTTCCGGACAGGGGACGATAGCCTACTACACCTTC	TRBD1	15	many	TRBV27	TRBJ1-2
CASTESGNYGYTF	TGTGCCAGTACCGAGTCGGGTAACTATGGCTACACCTTC	.	13	many	TRBV9	TRBJ1-2
CAWSQGWTGELFF	TGTGCCTGGAGCCAGGGCTGGACCGGGGAGCTGTTTTTT	.	13	.	TRBV30	TRBJ2-2
CASSLRYSLNQPQHF	TGTGCCAGCAGTTTACGGTACAGCCTCAATCAGCCCCAGCATTTT	.	15	.	TRBV28	TRBJ1-5
CSAPLGTGEGQPQHF	TGCAGTGCGCCTCTAGGGACAGGGGAGGGTCAGCCCCAGCATTTT	TRBD1	15	many	TRBV20-1	TRBJ1-5
CASSPGQVDGEPQHF	TGTGCCAGCAGCCCGGGACAGGTGGACGGGGAGCCCCAGCATTTT	TRBD1	15	many	TRBV12-3/TRBV12-4	TRBJ1-5
CASSLYPGGWDTEAFF	TGTGCCAGCAGCTTATACCCCGGGGGGTGGGACACTGAAGCTTTCTTT	.	16	many	TRBV11-2	TRBJ1-1
CASSQHTKNPEAFF	TGTGCCAGCAGCCAACATACAAAGAACCCTGAAGCTTTCTTT	.	14	.	TRBV14	TRBJ1-1
CASSNSGTGVGGYTF	TGTGCCAGCAGCAACTCGGGGACAGGGGTCGGTGGCTACACCTTC	TRBD1	15	.	TRBV7-3	TRBJ1-2
CASSYSVGTYEQYF	TGTGCCAGCAGTTACTCGGTAGGAACCTACGAGCAGTACTTC	.	14	.	TRBV6-2/TRBV6-3	TRBJ2-7
CASSFYTPPPAFF	TGTGCCAGCAGTTTTTACACCCCGCCGCCAGCTTTCTTT	.	13	many	TRBV14	TRBJ1-1
CASSIDRSNYGYTF	TGTGCCAGCAGCATCGACAGGTCTAACTATGGCTACACCTTC	.	14	many	TRBV7-2	TRBJ1-2
CASSPAGLTQETQYF	TGTGCCAGCAGCCCAGCGGGACTGACCCAAGAGACCCAGTACTTC	TRBD2	15	many	TRBV11-2	TRBJ2-5
CASSPPGQANTEAFF	TGTGCCAGCAGTCCGCCGGGACAGGCTAACACTGAAGCTTTCTTT	TRBD1	15	many	TRBV6-1	TRBJ1-1
CASSYEGDRTETQYF	TGTGCCAGCAGTTACGAGGGGGACCGTACAGAGACCCAGTACTTC	.	15	many	TRBV6-5	TRBJ2-5
CSARASLNSYEQYF	TGCAGTGCTAGAGCTAGCCTAAACTCCTACGAGCAGTACTTC	.	14	many	TRBV20-1	TRBJ2-7
CSATTSDAQETQYF	TGCAGTGCTACGACTAGTGACGCTCAAGAGACCCAGTACTTC	.	14	.	TRBV20-1	TRBJ2-5
CAWTGRVGNTIYF	TGTGCCTGGACGGGGAGGGTTGGAAACACCATATATTTT	.	13	many	TRBV30	TRBJ1-3
CASSYSGTGSYEQYF	TGTGCCAGCAGTTACTCCGGGACAGGGTCTTACGAGCAGTACTTC	TRBD1	15	many	TRBV6-5	TRBJ2-7
CASSIPGVYEQYF	TGTGCCAGCAGCATCCCGGGAGTATACGAGCAGTACTTC	.	13	few	TRBV5-4	TRBJ2-7
CASSPGLMYQETQYF	TGTGCCAGCAGCCCTGGACTAATGTACCAAGAGACCCAGTACTTC	.	15	.	TRBV7-2	TRBJ2-5
CASGPPGAGANVLTF	TGTGCTAGTGGTCCCCCGGGTGCTGGGGCCAACGTCCTGACTTTC	.	15	many	TRBV12-5	TRBJ2-6
CASSTRGSAFF	TGTGCCAGCAGTACCAGGGGTAGCGCTTTCTTT	.	11	many	TRBV28	TRBJ1-1
CASSPSGGRTYEQYF	TGCGCCAGCAGCCCAAGCGGGGGGCGAACCTACGAGCAGTACTTC	TRBD2	15	.	TRBV4-1	TRBJ2-7